The text below deals with one T cell receptor (beta chain). This clonotype has at least ten counts. It has no known antigen specificity. Within one base of it there is no much larger clone, and no base qualities were kept. The TCR beta CDR3 regions were amplified from the RNA transcripts. For the first round of RT-PCR on the TCR CDR3, the HTBI primer set was used together with the Qiagen OneStep RT-PCR kit. A second multiplex PCR round built the libraries, followed by size selection and purification. Paired-end sequencing of the libraries was performed with 100 bp reads on an Illumina HiSeq2000. As for how the authors treated the data: SOAPnuke was used to process the raw data, throwing out any read that contained adapters or uncalled bases, had a mean Phred below 15, or lacked an exact constant-primer or identifier match. COPE v1.2.5 was used to merge the high-quality paired reads, and each unique nucleotide sequence was defined as a clonotype. MiTCR v1.1 was used to align clonotypes to the IMGT TRBV, TRBD and TRBJ reference segments. The analysis was restricted to V-J combinations with a frequency above 0.0001, which together covered 99.2% of the repertoires. The TCS score was defined as F50 (clonal expansion) divided by E x V (chaos), with BLOSUM62-based TCRdist calculated between CDR3 peptides within each V-J. Welch's t-statistics and random forest reduced some 510 V-J features to 13, which were used in a naive Bayes classifier (R e1071). Using fastp at Q25 and MiXCR, TCRdb reprocessed the public reads and kept productive beta chains. Rows are unified per CDR3 protein, each entry keeping the most common DNA and genes. TCRdb, not the authors, supplied the V and J calls. The sample has more than 500,000 distinct CDR3 sequences on record, roughly 15% of them singletons. Of the sample, about 3.8% is held by the ten largest clones.

Graves' hyperthyroidism was defined as stable when no progression to ophthalmopathy occurred over 18 months of follow-up. Hyperthyroidism patients were newly diagnosed, had a disease duration of under 2 months, and were aged 18 to 65 years. Exclusion was applied to patients with uncontrolled infections, other autoimmune diseases, pregnancy or lactation. Diagnoses were based on clinical symptoms, serum thyroxine and TRAb, thyroid ultrasound and orbital computed tomography. PBMCs were separated from approximately 9.9 ml of fresh peripheral blood using Ficoll-Paque density gradient centrifugation. Total RNA was extracted using Trizol reagent, and RNA quality was assessed on an Agilent 2100 Bioanalyzer. Compared with germline, V lacks 3 bases and J lacks 2 bases; bases without a gene match: 4. From the cysteine up to the phenylalanine, the CDR3 has a length of 15 residues. This entry keeps only the CDR3 DNA: 45 bases, framed from base 1.

The data stem from a study of T cells in Graves' hyperthyroidism and ophthalmopathy (dated by TCRdb to between 2019 and 2020). Study-wide context: Peripheral blood was sampled at the time of initial diagnosis, prior to any treatment. A discovery cohort of about a hundred patients, about 40 with Graves' ophthalmopathy and 55 to 60 with stable Graves' hyperthyroidism, was used to find distinguishing TCR V-J signatures. Whether ophthalmopathy could be predicted prospectively was tested in an independent validation cohort made up of about 20 hyperthyroidism patients plus 17 patients who later progressed to ophthalmopathy. The 80 to 100 discovery patients were randomly divided into training and test sets at a 7:3 ratio. Thyroid tissue and blood T-cell repertoires from about 6 Graves' hyperthyroidism patients were also compared in the study. Once sampling was done, hyperthyroidism patients were given methimazole at a starting dose of 30 mg daily, whereas ophthalmopathy patients were given high-dose intravenous methylprednisolone. The paper describes TCR Vbeta CDR3 sequencing of 130 to 150 peripheral blood samples, made up of fewer than 50 ophthalmopathy patients, roughly 75 hyperthyroidism patients and 17 progressor patients. Findings and caveats that apply to the study as a whole: During validation, the model predicted progression to ophthalmopathy a median of about 5.9 months ahead of onset, with around 71% sensitivity and about 75% specificity. A model built on a 13 V-J signature distinguished ophthalmopathy from stable hyperthyroidism, reaching approximately 89% sensitivity and under 84% specificity in cross-validation and 80%/75% in testing. No statistical method was used to fix the sample size in advance, and group allocation was not hidden from the investigators. Blood samples also contained most of the expanded thyroid clonotypes (frequency above 0.001), which suggests that blood repertoires may reflect thyroid immune responses.

This receptor chain uses TRBV12-3 or TRBV12-4 and TRBJ2-5, and TRBD1 aligns with 9 junction nucleotides. The sequencing input was blood. The clonotype comes from a woman aged 25-40 years with Graves' hyperthyroidism. The nucleotide sequence is TGTGCCAGCAGTTTCTCGGGACAGGGACAAGAGACCCAGTACTTC. Its coded protein is CASSFSGQGQETQYF.